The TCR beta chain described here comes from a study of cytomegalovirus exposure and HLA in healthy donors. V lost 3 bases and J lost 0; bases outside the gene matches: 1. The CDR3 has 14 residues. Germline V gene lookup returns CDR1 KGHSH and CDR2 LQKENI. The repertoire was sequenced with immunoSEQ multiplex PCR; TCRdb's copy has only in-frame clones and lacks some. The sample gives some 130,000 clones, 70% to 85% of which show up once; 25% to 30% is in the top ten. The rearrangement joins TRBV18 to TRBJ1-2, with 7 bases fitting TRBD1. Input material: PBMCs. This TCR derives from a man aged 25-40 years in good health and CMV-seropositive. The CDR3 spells CASSPGTANYGYTF. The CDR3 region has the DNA TGTGCCAGCTCACCCGGGACAGCTAACTATGGCTACACCTTC.